A selection of T cell receptor beta chains follows, all from one sample in a study of blood T cell repertoires in COVID-19. The method was immunoSEQ multiplex PCR; TCRdb's version includes in-frame clones alone and lacks a portion of them. The sample shows fewer than 400,000 clones, 75% to 90% of them seen only once. The sequencing sample was made of peripheral blood. These receptors were taken from a woman under 30 with acute or convalescent COVID-19. CDR3s include the opening cysteine and the closing phenylalanine or tryptophan. Each record gives: J gene, V gene, CDR3 protein.

>TRBJ2-7|TRBV6-1
CASSERGTGAYEQYF
>TRBJ2-5|TRBV9
CASSVSAGEGETQYF
>TRBJ1-5|TRBV30
CASSGGTGYNQPQHF
>TRBJ1-4|TRBV6-5
CASTITTEKLFF
>TRBJ2-5|TRBV7-2
CASSLAGASTQYF
>TRBJ1-5|TRBV4-1
CASSQDDFAVNQPQHF
>TRBJ2-1|TRBV6-4
CASSDRGAPYNEQFF
>TRBJ1-2|TRBV6-2/TRBV6-3
CASSGGGGANYGYTF
>TRBJ1-1|TRBV10-3
CACGRGQLKTEAFF
>TRBJ2-3|TRBV4-1
CASSQETIAGTDTQYF
>TRBJ1-6|TRBV2
CASSGGRGGPPLHF
>TRBJ1-1|TRBV5-8
CASSGGTGLVTEAFF
>TRBJ1-4|TRBV2
CASEQGLSFNEKLFF
>TRBJ2-1|TRBV5-1
CASSLAREQFF
>TRBJ1-2|TRBV11-2
CASSPHNIGGYGYTF
>TRBJ2-7|TRBV9
CASSVEFGGSEQYF
>TRBJ2-3|TRBV7-8
CASSLTLFIAGGDTQYF
>TRBJ1-1|TRBV5-1
CASSIGAEAFF
>TRBJ1-3|TRBV27
CASSPNLGNTIYF
>TRBJ1-1|TRBV27
CASSLNRGTEAFF
>TRBJ2-5|TRBV2
CASSSNSDGVKQETQYF
>TRBJ1-5|TRBV6-1
CASSDARSYSNQPQHF
>TRBJ1-2|TRBV30
CAWSVVGGNYGYTF
>TRBJ1-4|TRBV6-5
CASTQGDYAGKLFF
>TRBJ1-1|TRBV28
CASSYFTGQGAYEAFF
>TRBJ2-1|TRBV29-1
CSGRAGALYNEQFF
>TRBJ2-7|TRBV7-2
CASSLEVRYYEQYF
>TRBJ2-5|TRBV7-3
CASSPVGGHSGTQYF
>TRBJ1-1|TRBV19
CASRPDRGRGVAFF
>TRBJ1-5|TRBV30
CAWSVAQGNQPQHF
>TRBJ2-5|TRBV19
CASRPDGRGIFQETQYF
>TRBJ1-6|TRBV2
CASSATGGNSPLHF
>TRBJ2-3|TRBV29-1
CSVELSGGGDTQYF
>TRBJ2-5|TRBV7-3
CASSPPGGGDLTQYF
>TRBJ1-6|TRBV9
CASSAEDSVSYNSPLHF
>TRBJ2-3|TRBV7-2
CASSLTSHGSDTQYF
>TRBJ2-7|TRBV13
CASSSQDSPNSYEQYF
>TRBJ1-1|TRBV11-2
CASSLAPPSGRVWGTEAFF
>TRBJ2-1|TRBV4-1
CASSQLSGKYNEQFF
>TRBJ1-2|TRBV29-1
CSGQAQGYGYTF
>TRBJ1-5|TRBV2
CASTRGGGEQPQHF
>TRBJ1-5|TRBV3-1/TRBV3-2
CASSQRDTNQPQHF
>TRBJ1-2|TRBV28
CASSLAQGGGYTF
>TRBJ2-3|TRBV6-5
CASTERDRTTDTQYF
>TRBJ1-1|TRBV19
CASSSPLLNTEAFF
>TRBJ2-1|TRBV13
CASSHRTSGGNEQFF
>TRBJ1-3|TRBV29-1
CSVVQGNTIYF
>TRBJ1-4|TRBV5-1
CASSLTGIGEKLFF
>TRBJ2-3|TRBV5-1
CASGTGDFTDTQYF
>TRBJ2-1|TRBV7-9
CASSPDLAVAGNEQFF
>TRBJ2-1|TRBV6-4
CASSDSSGRPNEQFF
>TRBJ2-5|TRBV5-5
CASSLARGPYQETQYF
>TRBJ1-1|TRBV6-5
CASRTGNTEAFF
>TRBJ1-2|TRBV12-3/TRBV12-4
CASSGDRYGYTF
>TRBJ2-1|TRBV12-3/TRBV12-4
CASSLGLAGVRFF
>TRBJ2-1|TRBV5-6
CASSFRGAYNEQFF
>TRBJ2-2|TRBV2
CASSDQKRTSGVKTITGELFF
>TRBJ1-4|TRBV27
CASSLSRREKLFF
>TRBJ2-7|TRBV2
CATRRQGIGEQYF
>TRBJ1-2|TRBV28
CASGPGESYGYTF